This TCR beta chain was profiled in a study of blood T cell repertoires in COVID-19. The CDR3 consists of 16 residues. Looked up from germline, CDR1 is MGHRA and CDR2 is YSYEKL. J lost 1 base, V lost 0 bases, and 2 bases had no gene match. Some clones are missing from TCRdb's copy, which holds only in-frame ones; the method was immunoSEQ multiplex PCR. The sample has about 130,000 clones; about 80% are singletons. J is TRBJ2-3 and V is TRBV4-1; 9 positions match TRBD2. What was sequenced was PBMCs or T cells enriched from blood (not recorded which). The origin of this receptor is a man aged 45 to 65 who had recovered from COVID-19. The CDR3, as DNA: TGCGCCAGCAGCCAAGATTGGACTAGCGGCACAGATACGCAGTATTTT. Protein product: CASSQDWTSGTDTQYF.